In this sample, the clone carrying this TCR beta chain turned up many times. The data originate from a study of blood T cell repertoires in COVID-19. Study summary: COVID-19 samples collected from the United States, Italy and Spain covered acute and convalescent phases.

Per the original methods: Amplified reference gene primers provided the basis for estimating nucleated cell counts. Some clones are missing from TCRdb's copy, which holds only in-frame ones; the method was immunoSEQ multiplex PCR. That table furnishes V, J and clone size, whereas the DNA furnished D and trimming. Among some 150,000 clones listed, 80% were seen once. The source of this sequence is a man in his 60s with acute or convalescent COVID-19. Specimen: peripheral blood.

CDR3 in amino acids: CASSEAPYRTSLGNEQFF. The CDR3, as DNA: TGTGCCAGCAGTGAAGCGCCCTATAGGACTAGCTTGGGGAATGAGCAGTTCTTC. The gene calls are TRBV2 and TRBJ2-1; the match to TRBD2 covers 8 bases. This CDR3 contains 18 residues. The V gene end was trimmed by 0 bases and the J gene end by 7 bases; junction bases not matched to a gene: 14. The V gene's germline CDR1 is SNHLY and CDR2 FYNNEI.